These 8 T cell receptor beta chains were sequenced from one sample in a study of blood T cell repertoires in COVID-19. TCRdb's table, derived via immunoSEQ multiplex PCR, lists solely in-frame clones and lacks some. The sample shows 200,000 to 250,000 clones, 65% to 85% of them seen only once. Sequencing was carried out using peripheral blood. These receptors were obtained from a woman aged 55-70 years with acute or convalescent COVID-19.

The V gene is TRBV5-1, the J gene TRBJ1-5; 8 nucleotides line up with TRBD1. The CDR3 has 13 residues. V shed 5 bases, J shed 5 bases, and the junction held 3 bases outside the gene matches. Germline V gives CDR1 SGHRS, CDR2 YFSETQ. CDR3: CASRTGVDQPQHF. CDR3 nucleotides: TGCGCCAGCAGGACAGGGGTGGATCAGCCCCAGCATTTT.

This chain uses TRBV2 with TRBJ2-2, with 11 positions matching TRBD2. Trimming cost V 5 bases and J 7 bases; bases outside gene matches: 9. Germline values: CDR1 SNHLY, CDR2 FYNNEI. This CDR3 contains 16 residues. CDR3 sequence reads: CASSRDSGGAGGELFF. DNA for the CDR3: TGTGCCAGCAGTCGCGATAGCGGGGGGGCTGGCGGGGAGCTGTTTTTT. The whole variable domain, filled in from reference TRBV2 and TRBJ2-2, reads EPEVTQTPSHQVTQMGQEVILRCVPISNHLYFYWYRQILGQKVEFLVSFYNNEISEKSEIFDDQFSVERPDGSNFTLKIRSTKLEDSAMYFCASSRDSGGAGGELFFGEGSRLTVL.

V is TRBV5-6 and J is TRBJ1-2; TRBD1 might be the D (5 bases). The CDR3 loop spans 15 amino acids. The V end lost 4 bases, the J end lost 3 bases, and 16 bases lay between the germline ends. Germline values: CDR1 SGHDT, CDR2 YYEEEE. CDR3 loop: CASSLQGGDYYGYTF. The CDR3 nucleotides read TGTGCCAGCAGCCTTCAGGGAGGGGACTACTATGGCTACACCTTC.

This chain connects TRBV7-9 to TRBJ2-5; 7 bases agree with TRBD2. This CDR3 has 13 amino acids. The J segment lost 3 bases and the V segment lost 6 bases, leaving 4 bases of the junction unmatched. Germline CDR1 reads SEHNR; CDR2 reads FQNEAQ (reference sequence). CDR3 bases: TGTGCCAGCAGAAGACTAGCAGAAGAGACCCAGTACTTC. As protein: CASRRLAEETQYF.

CDR3 region: CASREGWGNTEAFF. CDR3 in DNA: TGTGCCAGTAGGGAGGGCTGGGGTAACACTGAAGCTTTCTTT. This chain links TRBV19 with TRBJ1-1; D not certain. V dropped 6 bases and J dropped 2 bases, with 13 bases sitting between them. Germline CDR1 and CDR2: LNHDA and SQIVND (reference sequence). CDR3 length: 14 amino acids.

The chain couples TRBV11-1 to TRBJ2-3, with 7 bases aligning to TRBD2. The CDR3 has 14 amino acids. With 7 bases clipped from V and 1 base from J, the junction kept 5 bases outside the gene matches. Germline CDR1 SGHAT, CDR2 FQDESV (reference sequence). CDR3 sequence reads: CASTQRERTDTQYF. CDR3 DNA sequence: TGTGCCAGCACCCAGCGGGAACGCACAGATACGCAGTATTTT.

The chain carries TRBV2 and TRBJ2-4; D is undetermined. This CDR3 comprises 14 residues. In germline, CDR1 is SNHLY, CDR2 FYNNEI. V dropped 3 bases and J dropped 4 bases, with 10 bases sitting between them. CDR3: CASSDYGAKNIQYF. CDR3 sequence (DNA): TGTGCCAGCAGTGATTATGGAGCTAAAAACATTCAGTACTTC.

The V and J genes are TRBV19 and TRBJ1-2, with 7 bases lining up with TRBD1. From germline, CDR1 is LNHDA and CDR2 SQIVND (reference sequence). The CDR3 runs 15 residues. The V segment lost 4 bases and the J segment 7 bases; nucleotides outside the gene matches: 12. CDR3 region: CASSRETGFPRGYTF. CDR3 DNA sequence: TGTGCCAGTAGTAGAGAGACAGGGTTTCCTCGTGGCTACACCTTC.